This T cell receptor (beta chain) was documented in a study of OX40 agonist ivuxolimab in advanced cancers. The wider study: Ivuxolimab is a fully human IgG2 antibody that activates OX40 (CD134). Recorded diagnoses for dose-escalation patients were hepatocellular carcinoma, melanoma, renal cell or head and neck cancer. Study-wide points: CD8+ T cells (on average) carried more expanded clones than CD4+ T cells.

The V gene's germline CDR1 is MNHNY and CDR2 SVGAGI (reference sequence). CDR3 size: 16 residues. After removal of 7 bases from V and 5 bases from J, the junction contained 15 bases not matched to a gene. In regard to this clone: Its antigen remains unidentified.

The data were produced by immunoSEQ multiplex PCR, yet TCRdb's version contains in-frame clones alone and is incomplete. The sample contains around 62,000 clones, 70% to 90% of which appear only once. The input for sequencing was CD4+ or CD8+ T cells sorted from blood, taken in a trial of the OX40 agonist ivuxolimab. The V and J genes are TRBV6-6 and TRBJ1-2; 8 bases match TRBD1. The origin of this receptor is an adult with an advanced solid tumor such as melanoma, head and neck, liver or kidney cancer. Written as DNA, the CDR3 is TGTGCCAGCACCTTAATTGCAGGGGGCGGTCGATATGGCTACACCTTC. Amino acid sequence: CASTLIAGGGRYGYTF.